Below, 14 T cell receptor beta chains from the same sample are listed, as sequenced in a study of early T cells in non-severe SARS-CoV-2 infection. Each CDR3 protein is one row after TCRdb ran MiXCR on the 5' RACE reads. The data show around 60,000 distinct CDR3 sequences, with 12% seen just once and 4% to 4.5% held by the top ten. Sample: whole blood. These receptors were taken from an adult who was a healthcare worker with PCR-confirmed SARS-CoV-2 infection or an uninfected control (not recorded which).

This clonotype was seen a handful of times. The chain links TRBV20-1 to TRBJ1-5; D perhaps matches TRBD1 (5 bases). The ends were cut back, 3 bases at V and 5 bases at J, with 14 bases in the middle. The CDR3 sequence is 14 residues long. Looked up from germline, CDR1 is DFQATT and CDR2 is SNEGSKA (reference sequence). CDR3 region: CSARGGDRYQPQHF. DNA for the CDR3: TGCAGTGCTAGGGGAGGGGACCGGTATCAGCCCCAGCATTTT.

This clonotype has a count of ten or more. Its ends do not fully match the called genes, so a read error is possible. This chain links TRBV7-9 with TRBJ1-2, with D possibly TRBD1 on 5 matching bases. The CDR3 runs to 15 residues. Germline V gives CDR1 SEHNR, CDR2 FQNEAQ (reference sequence). The CDR3 DNA sequence: TGTGCCAGCAGCTTAGGTTCTATAGACAGAAGCACCTCAATATTC. Translating it yields CASSLGSIDRSTSIF.

Many counts were recorded for this clonotype. The gene calls are TRBV29-1 and TRBJ2-7, with D tentatively TRBD1 (6 bases). Trimming cost V 6 bases and J 3 bases, with 9 bases left between them. Germline V gene sequence: CDR1 SQVTM, CDR2 ANQGSEA. The CDR3 covers 11 residues. The CDR3 here is CSVGHDYEQYF. CDR3 in DNA: TGCAGCGTGGGACACGACTACGAGCAGTACTTC.

This clonotype was detected only a few times. The chain uses TRBV7-8 and TRBJ2-3, with TRBD1 matching over 8 bases. The CDR3 spans 14 residues. Losses at the gene ends were 5 bases for V and 3 bases for J; bases not matched to a gene: 4. CDR1 is SGHVS, CDR2 FQNEAQ, per germline. CDR3 loop: CASSTGTGTDTQYF. As DNA, the CDR3 is TGTGCCAGCAGCACCGGGACAGGTACAGATACGCAGTATTTT.

This clonotype has a handful of counts. V and J are TRBV20-1 and TRBJ2-1; 9 nucleotides line up with TRBD2. Germline CDR1 DFQATT, CDR2 SNEGSKA (reference sequence). This CDR3 has 17 residues. V gave up 0 bases and J gave up 6 bases; unmatched junction bases: 12. For the CDR3, the DNA is TGCAGTGCTAGAGACTGGGACTGGTCTAGCGGGGCCAATGAGCAGTTCTTC. This sequence encodes CSARDWDWSSGANEQFF.

Of note for this clonotype: A much larger clone differs from this one at a single base, so this may be a read error. The CDR3 DNA follows: TGTGCCAGCAGCTTAGCGAAGGGCACAGATACGCAGTATTTT. It is translated as CASSLAKGTDTQYF. V and J are TRBV7-2 and TRBJ2-3; D ambiguous. V gave up 0 bases and J gave up 1 base, with 5 bases separating them. Germline-derived CDR1 and CDR2 are SGHTA and FQGNSA. This CDR3 region has 14 residues.

This clonotype was seen repeatedly, ten times or more. V gene TRBV6-6 combines with J gene TRBJ2-5, with 8 bases fitting TRBD1. Trimming at V came to 6 bases and at J to 4 bases, leaving 7 bases not matched to a gene. Germline lookup yields CDR1 MNHNY and CDR2 SVGAGI (reference sequence). The CDR3 is made up of 14 amino acids. CDR3 region: CASRSGGVGETQYF. The CDR3 bases are TGTGCCAGCAGGTCAGGGGGCGTGGGAGAGACCCAGTACTTC.

This clonotype was detected ten times or more. The chain recombines TRBV7-8 with TRBJ1-6, with TRBD1 as a possible D gene (6 bases). The CDR3 has 15 amino acids. In germline, CDR1 is SGHVS, CDR2 FQNEAQ. The V end was cut by 5 bases, the J end by 6 bases, with 14 bases between. The CDR3 sequence: CASSPVDSRNSPLHF. The CDR3 coding sequence is TGTGCCAGCAGCCCGGTGGACAGCCGTAATTCACCCCTCCACTTT.

In this sample, this clonotype turned up once. The gene calls are TRBV14 and TRBJ2-2; 8 bases align to TRBD2. The CDR3 consists of 16 residues. Germline V gene lookup returns CDR1 SGHDN and CDR2 FVKESK. Trimming took 3 bases from V and 3 from J; bases not matched to a gene: 6. The CDR3 here is CASSQRAGAYTGELFF. The CDR3 region has the DNA TGTGCCAGCAGCCAGAGAGCGGGAGCCTACACCGGGGAGCTGTTTTTT.

In this sample, this clonotype turned up a few times. The chain is built from TRBV12-3 or TRBV12-4 and TRBJ1-1; 8 bases match TRBD1. The CDR3 spans 14 residues. V shed 6 bases and J 0 bases; nucleotides not matched to a gene: 3. CDR3 sequence: CASRVTGVNTEAFF. CDR3 nucleotides: TGTGCCAGCAGAGTGACAGGGGTGAACACTGAAGCTTTCTTT.

This clonotype was recorded a few times. This sequence joins TRBV20-1 and TRBJ2-5; 7 nucleotides match TRBD2. Unmatched junction bases numbered 1, after V lost 3 bases and J lost 3 bases. The CDR3 sequence is 12 residues long. CDR1 DFQATT and CDR2 SNEGSKA come from the germline V gene (reference sequence). The chain's CDR3 is CSASAGEETQYF. The CDR3 region has the DNA TGCAGTGCTAGTGCGGGGGAAGAGACCCAGTACTTC.

Many counts were recorded for this clonotype. The chain combines TRBV7-6 with TRBJ2-7; TRBD1 matches at 7 bases. Germline CDR1 and CDR2: SGHVS and FNYEAQ. Germline trimming cut 6 bases from V and 3 bases from J; bases unmatched to any gene: 14. The CDR3 is 16 amino acids. The CDR3 bases are TGTGCCAGCAGTCAAGGCATGGGGACAGCTTACTACGAGCAGTACTTC. Amino acids: CASSQGMGTAYYEQYF.

By frequency in the sample, this clonotype is medium-sized. The chain uses TRBV9 and TRBJ1-2; 7 nucleotides align to TRBD1. The V gene end was trimmed by 4 bases and the J gene end by 3 bases; junction bases not matched to a gene: 9. Germline-derived CDR1 and CDR2 are SGDLS and YYNGEE. The CDR3 is 15 residues long. The CDR3 sequence: CASSPRTGEDYGYTF. CDR3 nucleotides: TGTGCCAGCAGCCCGAGGACAGGTGAAGACTATGGCTACACCTTC. The full variable domain, its missing parts supplied by reference TRBV9 and TRBJ1-2, is DSGVTQTPKHLITATGQRVTLRCSPRSGDLSVYWYQQSLDQGLQFLIQYYNGEERAKGNILERFSAQQFPDLHSELNLSSLELGDSALYFCASSPRTGEDYGYTFGSGTRLTVV.

There are a few counts of this clonotype. The V call is TRBV29-1, the J call TRBJ1-4; D is undetermined. Trimming pared 4 bases from V and 0 bases from J, leaving 6 bases between. From germline, CDR1 is SQVTM and CDR2 ANQGSEA. The CDR3 loop spans 13 amino acids. DNA for the CDR3: TGCAGCGTTGCGTTCGCAACTAATGAAAAACTGTTTTTT. Encoded protein: CSVAFATNEKLFF. Using reference TRBV29-1 and TRBJ1-4 for the parts outside the CDR3, the full variable domain is SAVISQKPSRDICQRGTSLTIQCQVDSQVTMMFWYRQQPGQSLTLIATANQGSEATYESGFVIDKFPISRPNLTFSTLTVSNMSPEDSSIYLCSVAFATNEKLFFGSGTQLSVL.